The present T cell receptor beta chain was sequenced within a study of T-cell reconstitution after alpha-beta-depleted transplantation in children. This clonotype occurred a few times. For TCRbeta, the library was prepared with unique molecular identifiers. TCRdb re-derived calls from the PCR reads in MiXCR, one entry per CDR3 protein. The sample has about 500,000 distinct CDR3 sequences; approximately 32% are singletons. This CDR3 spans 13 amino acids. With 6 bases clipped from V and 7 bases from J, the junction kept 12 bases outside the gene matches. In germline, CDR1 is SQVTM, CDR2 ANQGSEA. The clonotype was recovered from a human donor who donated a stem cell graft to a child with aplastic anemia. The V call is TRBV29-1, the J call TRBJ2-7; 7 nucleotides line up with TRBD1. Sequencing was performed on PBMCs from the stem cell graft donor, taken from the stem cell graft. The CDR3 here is CSVPQGTSGEQYF. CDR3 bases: TGCAGCGTGCCACAGGGGACCTCGGGGGAGCAGTACTTC.